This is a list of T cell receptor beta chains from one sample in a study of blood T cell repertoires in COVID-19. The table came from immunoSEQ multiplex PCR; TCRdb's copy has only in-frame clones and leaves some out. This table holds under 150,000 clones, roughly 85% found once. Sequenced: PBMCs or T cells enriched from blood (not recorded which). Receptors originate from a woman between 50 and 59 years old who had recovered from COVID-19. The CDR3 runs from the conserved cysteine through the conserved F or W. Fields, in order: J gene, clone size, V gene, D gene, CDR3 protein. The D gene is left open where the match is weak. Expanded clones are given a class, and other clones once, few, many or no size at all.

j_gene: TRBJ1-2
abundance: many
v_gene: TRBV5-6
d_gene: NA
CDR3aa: CASSLVRDYGYTF

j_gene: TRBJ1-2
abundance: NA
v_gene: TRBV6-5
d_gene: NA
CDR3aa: CASRTDSSYGYTF

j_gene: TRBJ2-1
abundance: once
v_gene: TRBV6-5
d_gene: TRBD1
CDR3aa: CASGQGAANEQFF

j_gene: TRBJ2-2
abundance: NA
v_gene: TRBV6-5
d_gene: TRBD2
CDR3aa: CASGPAGGVGGELFF

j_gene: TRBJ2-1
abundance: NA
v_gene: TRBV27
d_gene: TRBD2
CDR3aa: CASSTTSGGIHEQFF

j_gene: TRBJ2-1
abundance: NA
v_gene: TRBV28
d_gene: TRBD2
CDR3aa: CASSLRTSGGAEQFF

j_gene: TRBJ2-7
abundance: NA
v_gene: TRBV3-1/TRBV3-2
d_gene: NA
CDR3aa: CASSLLRESQYF

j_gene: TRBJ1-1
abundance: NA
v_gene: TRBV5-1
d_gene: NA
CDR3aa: CASSLGGLTEAFF

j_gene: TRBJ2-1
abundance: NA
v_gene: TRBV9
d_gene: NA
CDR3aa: CASSSALSGEQFF

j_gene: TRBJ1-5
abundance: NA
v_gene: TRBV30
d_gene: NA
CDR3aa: CAWSIMGGGNQPQHF

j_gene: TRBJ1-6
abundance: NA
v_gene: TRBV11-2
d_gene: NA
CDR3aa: CASSLAQGEYSPLHF

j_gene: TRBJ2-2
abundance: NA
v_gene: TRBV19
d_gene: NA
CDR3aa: CASTILTGGAGELFF

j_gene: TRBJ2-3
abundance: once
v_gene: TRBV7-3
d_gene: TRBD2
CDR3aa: CASSQTSGRSSDTQYF

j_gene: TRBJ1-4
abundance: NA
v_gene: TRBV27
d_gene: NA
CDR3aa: CASSSRQRTNEKLFF

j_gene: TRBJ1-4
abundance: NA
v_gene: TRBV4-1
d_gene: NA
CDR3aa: CASSLKGLGEKLFF

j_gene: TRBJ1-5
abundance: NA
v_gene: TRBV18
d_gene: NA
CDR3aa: CASSPGGQGHQPQHF

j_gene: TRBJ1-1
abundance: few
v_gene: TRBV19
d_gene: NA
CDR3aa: CASSIPPGHPNTEAFF

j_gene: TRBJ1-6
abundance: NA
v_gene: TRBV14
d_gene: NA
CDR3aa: CASSHRANSYNSPLHF

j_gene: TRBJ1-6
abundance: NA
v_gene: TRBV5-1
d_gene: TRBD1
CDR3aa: CASSSGGTGVSLHF

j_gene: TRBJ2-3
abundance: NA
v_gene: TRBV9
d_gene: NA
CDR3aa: CASSPGRGTQYF

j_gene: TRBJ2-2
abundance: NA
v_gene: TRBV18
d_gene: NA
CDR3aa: CASSPTGTGELFF

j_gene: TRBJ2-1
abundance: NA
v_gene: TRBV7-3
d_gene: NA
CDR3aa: CASSFRGADEQFF